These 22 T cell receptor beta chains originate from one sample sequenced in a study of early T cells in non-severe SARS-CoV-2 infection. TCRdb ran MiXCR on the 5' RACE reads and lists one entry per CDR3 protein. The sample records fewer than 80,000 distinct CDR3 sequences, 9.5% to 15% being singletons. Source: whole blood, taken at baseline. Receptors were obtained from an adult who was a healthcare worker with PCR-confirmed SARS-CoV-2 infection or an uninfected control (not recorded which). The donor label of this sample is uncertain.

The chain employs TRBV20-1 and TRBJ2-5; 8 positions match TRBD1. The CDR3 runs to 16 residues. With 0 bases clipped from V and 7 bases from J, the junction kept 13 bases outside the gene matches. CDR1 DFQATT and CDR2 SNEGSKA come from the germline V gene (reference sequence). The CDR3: CSARENPGQGGGTQYF. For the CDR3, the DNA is TGCAGTGCTAGAGAAAACCCCGGACAGGGTGGTGGGACCCAGTACTTC.

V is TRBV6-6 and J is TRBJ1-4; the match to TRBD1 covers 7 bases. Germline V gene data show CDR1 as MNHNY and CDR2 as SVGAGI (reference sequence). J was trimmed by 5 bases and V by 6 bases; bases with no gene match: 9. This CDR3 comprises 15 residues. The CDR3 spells CASSYTGTVNEKLFF. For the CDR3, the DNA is TGTGCCAGCAGCTATACTGGGACAGTCAATGAAAAACTGTTTTTT.

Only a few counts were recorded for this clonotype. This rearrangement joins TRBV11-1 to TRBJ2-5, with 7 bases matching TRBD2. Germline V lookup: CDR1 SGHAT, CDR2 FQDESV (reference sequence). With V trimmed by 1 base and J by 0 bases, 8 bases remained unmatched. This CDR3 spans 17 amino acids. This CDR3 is CASSLGPSGSYQETQYF. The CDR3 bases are TGTGCCAGCAGCTTAGGGCCTAGCGGATCCTACCAAGAGACCCAGTACTTC.

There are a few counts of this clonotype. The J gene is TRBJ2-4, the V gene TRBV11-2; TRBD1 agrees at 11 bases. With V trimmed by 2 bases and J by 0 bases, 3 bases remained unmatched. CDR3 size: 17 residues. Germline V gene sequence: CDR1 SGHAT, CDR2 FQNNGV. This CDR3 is CASSLRGQGVAKNIQYF. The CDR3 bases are TGTGCCAGCAGCTTACGGGGACAGGGGGTAGCCAAAAACATTCAGTACTTC.

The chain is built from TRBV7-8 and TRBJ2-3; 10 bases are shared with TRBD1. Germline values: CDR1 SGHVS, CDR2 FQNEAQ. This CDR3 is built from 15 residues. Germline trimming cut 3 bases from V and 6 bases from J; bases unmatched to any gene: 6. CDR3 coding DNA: TGTGCCAGCAGCTTCCGGGGACAGGGGATGGATACGCAGTATTTT. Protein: CASSFRGQGMDTQYF.

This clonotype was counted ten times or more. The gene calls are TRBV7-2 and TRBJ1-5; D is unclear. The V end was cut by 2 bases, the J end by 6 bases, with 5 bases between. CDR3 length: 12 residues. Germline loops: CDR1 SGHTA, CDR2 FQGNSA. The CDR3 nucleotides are TGTGCCAGCAGCTTATTGGGTCAGCCCCAGCATTTT. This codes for CASSLLGQPQHF.

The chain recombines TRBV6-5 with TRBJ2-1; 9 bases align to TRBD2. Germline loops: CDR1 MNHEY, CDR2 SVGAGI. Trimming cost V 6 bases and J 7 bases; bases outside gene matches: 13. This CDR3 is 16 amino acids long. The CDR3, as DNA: TGTGCCAGCAGACCAAGGAGGCTAGCGGGGAGAAATGAGCAGTTCTTC. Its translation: CASRPRRLAGRNEQFF.

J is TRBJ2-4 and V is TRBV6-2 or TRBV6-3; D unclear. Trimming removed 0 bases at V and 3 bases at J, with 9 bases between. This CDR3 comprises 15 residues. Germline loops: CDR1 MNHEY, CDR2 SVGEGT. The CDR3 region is CASSYSAVLKNIQYF. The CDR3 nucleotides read TGTGCCAGCAGTTACTCGGCCGTTCTCAAAAACATTCAGTACTTC.

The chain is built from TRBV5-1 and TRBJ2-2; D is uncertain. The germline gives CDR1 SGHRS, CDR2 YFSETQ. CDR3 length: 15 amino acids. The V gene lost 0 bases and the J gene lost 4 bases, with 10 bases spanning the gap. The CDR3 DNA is TGCGCCAGCAGCTTGGATCCAGACATCACCGGGGAGCTGTTTTTT. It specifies CASSLDPDITGELFF.

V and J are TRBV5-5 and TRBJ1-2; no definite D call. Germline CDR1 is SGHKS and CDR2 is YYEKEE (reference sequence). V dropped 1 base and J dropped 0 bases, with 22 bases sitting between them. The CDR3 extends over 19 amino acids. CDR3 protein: CASSLNLWSDLRANYGYTF. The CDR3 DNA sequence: TGTGCCAGCAGCTTGAATCTTTGGTCGGACCTACGAGCTAACTATGGCTACACCTTC.

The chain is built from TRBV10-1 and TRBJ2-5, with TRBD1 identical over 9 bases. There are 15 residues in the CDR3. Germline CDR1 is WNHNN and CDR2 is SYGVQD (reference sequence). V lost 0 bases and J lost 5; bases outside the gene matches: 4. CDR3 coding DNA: TGCGCCAGCAGTGAGTCGTCGACAGGGGGGGAGACCCAGTACTTC. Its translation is CASSESSTGGETQYF.

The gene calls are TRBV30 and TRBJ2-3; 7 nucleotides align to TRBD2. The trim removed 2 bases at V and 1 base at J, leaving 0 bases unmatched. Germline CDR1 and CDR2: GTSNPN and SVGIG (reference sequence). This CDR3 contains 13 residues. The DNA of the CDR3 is TGTGCCTGGAGTAGCGGGGGCACAGATACGCAGTATTTT. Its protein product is CAWSSGGTDTQYF.

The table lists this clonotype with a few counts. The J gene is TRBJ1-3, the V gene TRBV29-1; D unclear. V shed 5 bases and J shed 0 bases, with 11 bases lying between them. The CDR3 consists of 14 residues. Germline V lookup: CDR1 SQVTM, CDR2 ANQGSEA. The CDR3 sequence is CSVSVWSSGNTIYF. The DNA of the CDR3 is TGCAGCGTTTCAGTGTGGAGCTCTGGAAACACCATATATTTT.

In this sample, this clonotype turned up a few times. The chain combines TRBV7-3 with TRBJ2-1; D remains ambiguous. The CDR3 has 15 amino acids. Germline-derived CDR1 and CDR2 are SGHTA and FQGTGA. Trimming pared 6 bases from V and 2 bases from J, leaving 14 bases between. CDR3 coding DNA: TGTGCCAGCAGTTCTGATTTGGCTGCCTACAATGAGCAGTTCTTC. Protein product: CASSSDLAAYNEQFF.

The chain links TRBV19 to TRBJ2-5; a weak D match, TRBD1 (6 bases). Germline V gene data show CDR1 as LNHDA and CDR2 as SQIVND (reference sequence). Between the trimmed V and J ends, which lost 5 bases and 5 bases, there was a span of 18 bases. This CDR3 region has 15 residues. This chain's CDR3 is CASSPGGTIGETQYF. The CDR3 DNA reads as TGTGCCAGTAGTCCTGGGGGCACGATCGGGGAGACCCAGTACTTC. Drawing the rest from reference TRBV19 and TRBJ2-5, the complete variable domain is DGGITQSPKYLFRKEGQNVTLSCEQNLNHDAMYWYRQDPGQGLRLIYYSQIVNDFQKGDIAEGYSVSREKKESFPLTVTSAQKNPTAFYLCASSPGGTIGETQYFGPGTRLLVL.

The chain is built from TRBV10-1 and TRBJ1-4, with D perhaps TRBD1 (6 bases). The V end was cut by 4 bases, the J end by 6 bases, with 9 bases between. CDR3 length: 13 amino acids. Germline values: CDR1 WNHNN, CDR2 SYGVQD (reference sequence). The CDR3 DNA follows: TGCGCCAGCAGTGGGACAGAAGATGAAAAACTGTTTTTT. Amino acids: CASSGTEDEKLFF.

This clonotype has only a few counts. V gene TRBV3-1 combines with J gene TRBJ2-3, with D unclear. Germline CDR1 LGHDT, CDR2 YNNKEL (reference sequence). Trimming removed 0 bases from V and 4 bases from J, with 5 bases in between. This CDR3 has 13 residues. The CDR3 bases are TGTGCCAGCAGCCAAGATATGCCAGATACGCAGTATTTT. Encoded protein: CASSQDMPDTQYF.

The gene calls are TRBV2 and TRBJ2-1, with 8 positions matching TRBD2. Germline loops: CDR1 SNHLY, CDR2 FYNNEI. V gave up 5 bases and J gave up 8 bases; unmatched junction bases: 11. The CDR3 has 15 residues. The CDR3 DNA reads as TGTGCCAGCAGTAAGAGGCGGGGGGCAAGCGATGAGCAGTTCTTC. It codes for CASSKRRGASDEQFF.

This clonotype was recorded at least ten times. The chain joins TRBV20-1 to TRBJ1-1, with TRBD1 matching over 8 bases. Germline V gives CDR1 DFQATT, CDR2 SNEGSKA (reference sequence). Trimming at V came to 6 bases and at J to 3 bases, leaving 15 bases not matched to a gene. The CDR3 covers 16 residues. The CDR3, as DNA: TGCAGTGCAATCGACCACTGGAACAGGGGGTACACTGAAGCTTTCTTT. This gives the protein CSAIDHWNRGYTEAFF.

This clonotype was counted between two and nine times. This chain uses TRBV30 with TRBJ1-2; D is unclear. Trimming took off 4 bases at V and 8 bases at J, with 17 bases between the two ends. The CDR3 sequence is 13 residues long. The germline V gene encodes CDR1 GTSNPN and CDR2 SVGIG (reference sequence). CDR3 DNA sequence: TGTGCCTGGACCGACGCGAGGGTGCGAGGCTACACCTTC. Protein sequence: CAWTDARVRGYTF.

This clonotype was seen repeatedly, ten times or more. The CDR3: CASSDTGGAFNEQFF. The CDR3 nucleotides read TGTGCCAGCAGTGACACAGGGGGCGCTTTCAATGAGCAGTTCTTC. This rearrangement joins TRBV2 to TRBJ2-1; TRBD1 matches at 9 bases. The trim removed 3 bases at V and 6 bases at J, leaving 6 bases unmatched. This CDR3 region has 15 residues. Germline V gene sequence: CDR1 SNHLY, CDR2 FYNNEI.

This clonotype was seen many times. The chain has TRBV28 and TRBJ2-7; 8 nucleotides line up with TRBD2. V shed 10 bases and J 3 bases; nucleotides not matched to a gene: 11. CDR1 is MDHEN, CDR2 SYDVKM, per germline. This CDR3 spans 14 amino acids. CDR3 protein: CATCPSGGVYEQYV. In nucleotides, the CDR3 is TGTGCCACCTGCCCGTCCGGGGGGGTCTACGAGCAGTACGTC.